These T cell receptor beta chains were read from a single sample in a study of pediatric ulcerative colitis. This table comes from immunoSEQ multiplex PCR, and its TCRdb copy is limited to in-frame clones, with some not included. The data hold tens of thousands of clones, with over 65% observed a single time. Material for sequencing was blood. The receptors come from a girl aged 10 to 17 with moderate ulcerative colitis. CDR3s include the opening cysteine and the closing phenylalanine or tryptophan. D genes are given only for firm matches. Only part of the rows carry a size: once, few, many, or a class if the clone is expanded.

V: TRBV7-2
J: TRBJ2-7
D: -
size: -
DNA: TGTGCCAGCAGCTTGAATCTCTACGAGCAGTACTTC
CDR3: CASSLNLYEQYF

V: TRBV15
J: TRBJ1-3
D: -
size: -
DNA: TGTGCCACCAGCAGAGAGTACCCAAGCTCTGGAAACACCATATATTTT
CDR3: CATSREYPSSGNTIYF

V: TRBV6-5
J: TRBJ2-7
D: -
size: -
DNA: TGTGCCAGCAGTTTCGCACGCTACTACGAGCAGTACTTC
CDR3: CASSFARYYEQYF

V: TRBV28
J: TRBJ2-7
D: TRBD1
size: -
DNA: TGTGCCAGCAGTTTTATGGGACAGGGATACGAGCAGTACTTC
CDR3: CASSFMGQGYEQYF

V: TRBV28
J: TRBJ2-3
D: -
size: -
DNA: TGTGCCAGCGGGGGACTGATCACAGATACGCAGTATTTT
CDR3: CASGGLITDTQYF

V: TRBV6-5
J: TRBJ1-6
D: -
size: -
DNA: TGTGCCAGCAGATTATCCGGGCCCACGGCTTCACCCCTCCACTTT
CDR3: CASRLSGPTASPLHF

V: TRBV28
J: TRBJ2-7
D: -
size: -
DNA: TGTGCCAGCAGTGCCCTAGCAGCCAGGGACGAGCAGTACTTC
CDR3: CASSALAARDEQYF

V: TRBV11-2
J: TRBJ1-5
D: TRBD1
size: once
DNA: TGTGCCAGCAGCTACGTACAGGGGGCTACTGGCAATCAGCCCCAGCATTTT
CDR3: CASSYVQGATGNQPQHF

V: TRBV11-2
J: TRBJ2-7
D: TRBD2
size: -
DNA: TGTGCCAGCAGCTTGGGACTAGTCTACGAGCAGTACTTC
CDR3: CASSLGLVYEQYF

V: TRBV30
J: TRBJ1-1
D: -
size: -
DNA: TGTGCCTGGAGACAGGTAATCGGTGAAGCTTTCTTT
CDR3: CAWRQVIGEAFF

V: TRBV4-2
J: TRBJ2-3
D: TRBD2
size: -
DNA: TGTGCCAGCAGCCTACCGAGCGGGGAGACAGATACGCAGTATTTT
CDR3: CASSLPSGETDTQYF

V: TRBV6-5
J: TRBJ1-4
D: -
size: -
DNA: TGTGCCAGCAATACGGGGGGTTCAGGGGAAAAACTGTTTTTT
CDR3: CASNTGGSGEKLFF

V: TRBV4-1
J: TRBJ1-5
D: -
size: few
DNA: TGCGCCAGCAGCCAAGCAGGTCGATTAAATCAGCCCCAGCATTTT
CDR3: CASSQAGRLNQPQHF

V: TRBV5-1
J: TRBJ2-7
D: TRBD2
size: -
DNA: TGCGCCAGCTCTAGCGGGGGGTCAAGCTACGAGCAGTACTTC
CDR3: CASSSGGSSYEQYF

V: TRBV18
J: TRBJ1-1
D: TRBD1
size: -
DNA: TGTGCCAGCTCCCCCTTCGGACAGGGGGCGAACACTGAAGCTTTCTTT
CDR3: CASSPFGQGANTEAFF

V: TRBV13
J: TRBJ2-7
D: -
size: once
DNA: TGTGCCAGCAGCTTCCGGGGTAGCCCCTACGAGCAGTACTTC
CDR3: CASSFRGSPYEQYF

V: TRBV7-2
J: TRBJ1-1
D: -
size: -
DNA: TGTGCCAGCAGCTTAAGGGGAACCCCCCTTTTGAACACTGAAGCTTTCTTT
CDR3: CASSLRGTPLLNTEAFF

V: TRBV2
J: TRBJ2-2
D: TRBD1
size: -
DNA: TGTGCCAGCAGGGGGGACAGATCCAACACCGGGGAGCTGTTTTTT
CDR3: CASRGDRSNTGELFF

V: TRBV14
J: TRBJ2-1
D: TRBD2
size: -
DNA: TGTGCCAGCAGCCAAGAAGGGACTAGACGGGAGCAGTTCTTC
CDR3: CASSQEGTRREQFF

V: TRBV5-4
J: TRBJ1-2
D: -
size: -
DNA: TGTGCCAGCAGCTTGGTTGCAGCCGACTATGGCTACACCTTC
CDR3: CASSLVAADYGYTF

V: TRBV5-5
J: TRBJ1-2
D: -
size: -
DNA: TGTGCCAGCAGCTTAGGGGATCTCTCGTCGGTTGGCTACACCTTC
CDR3: CASSLGDLSSVGYTF

V: TRBV7-9
J: TRBJ2-1
D: TRBD2
size: -
DNA: TGTGCCAGCAGCCCAATAGAGGCGGGAGGGGCGGGCCATGAGCAGTTCTTC
CDR3: CASSPIEAGGAGHEQFF

V: TRBV7-6
J: TRBJ2-7
D: TRBD1
size: -
DNA: TGTGCCAGCAGCTCGACAGGGGTAGCCTACGAGCAGTACTTC
CDR3: CASSSTGVAYEQYF

V: TRBV5-1
J: TRBJ1-2
D: -
size: -
DNA: TGCGCCAGCAGCTTGAGGGGGACCTCTAACTATGGCTACACCTTC
CDR3: CASSLRGTSNYGYTF

V: TRBV4-1
J: TRBJ1-1
D: -
size: -
DNA: TGCGCCAGCAGCCAGGTGAACACTGAAGCTTTCTTT
CDR3: CASSQVNTEAFF

V: TRBV5-1
J: TRBJ2-2
D: -
size: once
DNA: TGCGCCAGCAGCTTGGTGGGGCTGAACACCGGGGAGCTGTTTTTT
CDR3: CASSLVGLNTGELFF

V: TRBV18
J: TRBJ1-2
D: -
size: -
DNA: TGTGCCAGCTCAGTACGGGAAGATGGCTACACCTTC
CDR3: CASSVREDGYTF

V: TRBV29-1
J: TRBJ2-1
D: -
size: -
DNA: TGCAGCGGGGGACTCCCCACCAATGAGCAGTTCTTC
CDR3: CSGGLPTNEQFF

V: TRBV18
J: TRBJ2-1
D: -
size: -
DNA: TGTGCCAGCTCACCAAGGGGGGACTCCTACAATGAGCAGTTCTTC
CDR3: CASSPRGDSYNEQFF

V: TRBV18
J: TRBJ1-2
D: -
size: medium-sized
DNA: TGTGCCAGCTCACCGGCCCTGGACCCCAGCCCGATCTATGGCTACACCTTC
CDR3: CASSPALDPSPIYGYTF

V: TRBV7-8
J: TRBJ2-5
D: -
size: -
DNA: TGTGCCAGCAGCCGGGGGCGGGGGCCAGAAGAGACCCAGTACTTC
CDR3: CASSRGRGPEETQYF

V: TRBV5-6
J: TRBJ1-4
D: -
size: few
DNA: TGTGCCAGCAGCTTGGTGAGGGGCGCGGGGAAACTGTTTTTT
CDR3: CASSLVRGAGKLFF

V: TRBV28
J: TRBJ1-3
D: -
size: -
DNA: TGTGCCAGCACCCCAGGCTTCTTCGCTGGAAACACCATATATTTT
CDR3: CASTPGFFAGNTIYF

V: TRBV7-2
J: TRBJ1-1
D: -
size: -
DNA: TGTGCCAGCAGCTTAGCAGGGGCTAGGAACACTGAAGCTTTCTTT
CDR3: CASSLAGARNTEAFF

V: TRBV5-8
J: TRBJ2-6
D: -
size: -
DNA: TGTGCCAGCAGCAAGGGGGCCAACGTCCTGACTTTC
CDR3: CASSKGANVLTF

V: TRBV7-9
J: TRBJ2-5
D: TRBD2
size: -
DNA: TGTGCCAGCAGGGGGGGACTAGCGTGGGAGACCCAGTACTTC
CDR3: CASRGGLAWETQYF

V: TRBV9
J: TRBJ2-1
D: TRBD1
size: -
DNA: TGTGCCAGCAGCGTAGCGGGACAGGTCTACAATGAGCAGTTCTTC
CDR3: CASSVAGQVYNEQFF

V: TRBV30
J: TRBJ1-1
D: -
size: few
DNA: TGTGCCTGGAGTGAATGGGGGGCCATGTCTTTCTTT
CDR3: CAWSEWGAMSFF

V: TRBV6-5
J: TRBJ1-1
D: -
size: -
DNA: TGTGCCAGCAGTTACGCTGGACACCTTGAAGCTTTCTTT
CDR3: CASSYAGHLEAFF

V: TRBV6-5
J: TRBJ2-1
D: TRBD2
size: -
DNA: TGTGCCAGCAGCCGACTAGCGGGGTACAATGAGCAGTTCTTC
CDR3: CASSRLAGYNEQFF

V: TRBV6-1
J: TRBJ2-7
D: TRBD2
size: few
DNA: TGTGCCAGCAGGAGGGAGGGCTCCTACGAGCAGTACTTC
CDR3: CASRREGSYEQYF

V: TRBV2
J: TRBJ1-4
D: -
size: -
DNA: TGTGCCAGCAGCCCCCGAGGGGAAGAAAAACTGTTTTTT
CDR3: CASSPRGEEKLFF

V: TRBV27
J: TRBJ1-2
D: -
size: few
DNA: TGTGCCAGCAGTCCGGGGATGTATTATGGCTACACCTTC
CDR3: CASSPGMYYGYTF

V: TRBV30
J: TRBJ1-2
D: -
size: -
DNA: TGTGCCTGGACTCCAGCTAACTATGGCTACACCTTC
CDR3: CAWTPANYGYTF

V: TRBV28
J: TRBJ2-3
D: -
size: -
DNA: TGTGCCAGCAGACAAGACAGGGAGGATTTAGATACGCAGTATTTT
CDR3: CASRQDREDLDTQYF

V: TRBV19
J: TRBJ1-4
D: -
size: -
DNA: TGTGCCAGTAGTCAAGGCAATAATGAAAAACTGTTTTTT
CDR3: CASSQGNNEKLFF

V: TRBV28
J: TRBJ1-4
D: -
size: -
DNA: TGTGCCAGCAGTGCCCTAGGGGATGAAAAACTGTTTTTT
CDR3: CASSALGDEKLFF

V: TRBV5-1
J: TRBJ1-1
D: -
size: -
DNA: TGCGCCAGCAGCTTGGCCCCAGGTTCAAGGACTGAAGCTTTCTTT
CDR3: CASSLAPGSRTEAFF